Listed below are T cell receptor beta chains from one sample, sequenced in a study of blood T cell repertoires in COVID-19. Data came from immunoSEQ multiplex PCR; TCRdb stores just in-frame clones and leaves some out. The sample contains 350,000 to 450,000 clones, roughly 85% of which appear only once. Sequenced: peripheral blood. These receptors were collected from a woman aged 18-29 years with acute or convalescent COVID-19. CDR3s include the opening cysteine and the closing phenylalanine or tryptophan. D genes are given only for firm matches. Only part of the rows carry a size: once, few, many, or a class if the clone is expanded.

NA NA TRBJ1-2 TRBV25-1 TGTGCCAGCAGTGAAGTGCAGGGGTACGGCTACACCTTC CASSEVQGYGYTF
NA TRBD2 TRBJ2-7 TRBV7-9 TGTGCCAGCAGCACAGCGGGAGAAGGGTACGAGCAGTACTTC CASSTAGEGYEQYF
NA TRBD2 TRBJ2-3 TRBV3-1/TRBV3-2 TGTGCCAGCAGCCCCAAGCGGGGTACAGATACGCAGTATTTT CASSPKRGTDTQYF
NA NA TRBJ1-2 TRBV12-3/TRBV12-4 TGTGCCAGCAGCCGTACAGCTTTCTATGGCTACACCTTC CASSRTAFYGYTF
NA TRBD1 TRBJ1-6 TRBV2 TGTGCCAGTCAGGACAGGGGCTCCTATAATTCACCCCTCCACTTT CASQDRGSYNSPLHF
NA NA TRBJ1-5 TRBV21-1 TGTGCCAGCAGACCCAAGGGCAGGGTTAGCAATCAGCCCCAGCATTTT CASRPKGRVSNQPQHF
few TRBD1 TRBJ2-7 TRBV27 TGTGCCAGCAGCACTACAGGGGGCGCCGAGCAGTACTTC CASSTTGGAEQYF
once NA TRBJ1-2 TRBV28 TGTGCCAGCAGTGCTGGGACTTATGGCTACACCTTC CASSAGTYGYTF
NA NA TRBJ1-2 TRBV6-5 TGTGCCAGCCGGACAGAAAAAAACTATGGCTACACCTTC CASRTEKNYGYTF
NA NA TRBJ2-3 TRBV10-3 TGTGCCACCGCCAAGGGCGGGAGCACAGATACGCAGTATTTT CATAKGGSTDTQYF
NA TRBD1 TRBJ1-4 TRBV5-6 TGTGCCAGCAGCTCCGGCCGGGACAGGGGGCACAAACTGTTTTTT CASSSGRDRGHKLFF
NA NA TRBJ1-1 TRBV6-5 TGTGCCAGCAGTCCCTGGGCCTACACTGAAGCTTTCTTT CASSPWAYTEAFF
NA TRBD1 TRBJ2-1 TRBV7-3 TGTGCCAGCAGCCCAGGGACAGATTACAATGAGCAGTTCTTC CASSPGTDYNEQFF
many NA TRBJ2-5 TRBV5-1 TGCGCCAGCAGCTTGGGGGTCGGAGGAGCAGAGACCCAGTACTTC CASSLGVGGAETQYF
NA TRBD1 TRBJ1-3 TRBV5-4 TGTGCCAGCAGCTCGGACAGGGGGAGTAGGTCTGGAAACACCATATATTTT CASSSDRGSRSGNTIYF
NA NA TRBJ2-1 TRBV10-1 TGCGCCAGCAGTCGAAGCGGCTACAATGAGCAGTTCTTC CASSRSGYNEQFF
NA NA TRBJ1-2 TRBV27 TGTGCCAGCAGTTTTATAGGGGCCCGCAACTTCTATGGCTACACCTTC CASSFIGARNFYGYTF
few NA TRBJ1-1 TRBV19 TGTGCCAGTAGTATAGGACTTATACGTCGGGGCACTGAAGCTTTCTTT CASSIGLIRRGTEAFF
NA TRBD1 TRBJ2-1 TRBV15 TGTGCCACCAGCAGACCCGAGACAGGGGGTTCCAATGAGCAGTTCTTC CATSRPETGGSNEQFF
NA TRBD1 TRBJ1-2 TRBV27 TGTGCCAGCAGACCACCTACAGGGGGCGACTATGGCTACACCTTC CASRPPTGGDYGYTF
NA TRBD2 TRBJ2-3 TRBV6-5 TGTGCCAGCAAGCCGGGACTAGGTATAGATACGCAGTATTTT CASKPGLGIDTQYF
NA TRBD2 TRBJ2-7 TRBV9 TGTGCCAGCAGCGCGAGGGGGACTAGCGGGTACGAGCAGTACTTC CASSARGTSGYEQYF
NA NA TRBJ2-1 TRBV11-2 TGTGCCAGCAGCGAGGGACAAGCATACAATGAGCAGTTCTTC CASSEGQAYNEQFF
NA NA TRBJ2-7 TRBV3-1/TRBV3-2 TGTGCCAGCAGCCAACTCGAGACAGGCCCCTACGAGCAGTACTTC CASSQLETGPYEQYF
NA NA TRBJ1-4 TRBV5-6 TGTGCCAGCAGCTTGGAACAGATTAATGAAAAACTGTTTTTT CASSLEQINEKLFF
NA TRBD2 TRBJ2-1 TRBV28 TGTGCCAGCAGTTCAGCGGGACCCTACAATGAGCAGTTCTTC CASSSAGPYNEQFF
NA NA TRBJ2-5 TRBV5-1 TGCGCCAGCAGCCTAAACTCCCCAGGGGAGGAGACCCAGTACTTC CASSLNSPGEETQYF
NA TRBD1 TRBJ1-2 TRBV5-4 TGTGCCAGCAGCGACAGGGGTAACTATGGCTACACCTTC CASSDRGNYGYTF
few TRBD1 TRBJ2-2 TRBV5-1 TGCGCCAGCTCCTCCGACAGGGGGGACACCGGGGAGCTGTTTTTT CASSSDRGDTGELFF
NA TRBD1 TRBJ1-4 TRBV5-4 TGTGCCAGCAGCGGACCACAGGGGGAAAATGAAAAACTGTTTTTT CASSGPQGENEKLFF
NA NA TRBJ1-2 TRBV6-4 TGTGCCAGCAGTGACTCGTCAGGGGCAGGTGGCTACACCTTC CASSDSSGAGGYTF
NA NA TRBJ1-2 TRBV5-6 TGTGCCAGCAGCTTGGGAAGGGGTACTAACTATGGCTACACCTTC CASSLGRGTNYGYTF
NA NA TRBJ2-1 TRBV7-9 TGTGCCAGCAGCTTAGGAGGGATCAATGAGCAGTTCTTC CASSLGGINEQFF
NA NA TRBJ1-4 TRBV5-1 TGCGCCAGCACCTTACTATGGACTGGGAGGAAAAAACTGTTTTTT CASTLLWTGRKKLFF
NA NA TRBJ1-3 TRBV11-2 TGTGCCAGCAGCCCGAGGGCACCCTCACCCTACTCTGGAAACACCATATATTTT CASSPRAPSPYSGNTIYF
NA NA TRBJ1-3 TRBV6-5 TGTGCCACCCGGTCCTCTGGAAACACCATATATTTT CATRSSGNTIYF
NA NA TRBJ2-1 TRBV27 TGTGCCAGCAGTTTATTTAGCGTGAGCTCCTACAATGAGCAGTTCTTC CASSLFSVSSYNEQFF
NA NA TRBJ1-1 TRBV6-5 TGTGCCAGCAGTTACGCCAGGGAAGGCACTGAAGCTTTCTTT CASSYAREGTEAFF
NA NA TRBJ1-1 TRBV9 TGTGCCAGCAGCTCACAGGACAGACGGAACACTGAAGCTTTCTTT CASSSQDRRNTEAFF
NA TRBD1 TRBJ2-1 TRBV7-3 TGTGCCAGCAGTCAACAGCCGGGACAGGCCTACAATGAGCAGTTCTTC CASSQQPGQAYNEQFF
NA TRBD2 TRBJ2-1 TRBV10-1 TGCGCCAGCAGTAACGGGGGGGGCGTATCGGATGAGCAGTTCTTC CASSNGGGVSDEQFF
once NA TRBJ2-1 TRBV4-1 TGCGCCAGCAGCCAAGAGAGAGGCGGGACTGGTGAGCAGTTCTTC CASSQERGGTGEQFF
once NA TRBJ2-7 TRBV3-1/TRBV3-2 TGTGCCAGCAGTAGAGCGGAAGGACCCTACGAGCAGTACTTC CASSRAEGPYEQYF
NA NA TRBJ1-2 TRBV28 TGTGCCAGCATAAGCGACAGTTCGTTCTATGGCTACACCTTC CASISDSSFYGYTF
few TRBD1 TRBJ1-2 TRBV7-9 TGTGCCAGCAGCTTAGAACAGGGGGGCTACACCTTC CASSLEQGGYTF
NA TRBD1 TRBJ1-1 TRBV5-1 TGCGCCAGCAGCTTTACAGGGGACACTGAAGCTTTCTTT CASSFTGDTEAFF
once NA TRBJ1-5 TRBV15 TGTGCCACCAGCACGGGTTTCAATCAGCCCCAGCATTTT CATSTGFNQPQHF
NA TRBD1 TRBJ2-1 TRBV19 TGTGCCAGTAGTAGGGGACAGAGTAGCTCCTACAATGAGCAGTTCTTC CASSRGQSSSYNEQFF